A selection of T cell receptor beta chains follows, all from one sample in a study of T cell changes during pregnancy in multiple sclerosis. Method: immunoSEQ multiplex PCR; TCRdb's copy keeps in-frame clones and lacks some. Altogether 120,000 or so clones are present, under 95% being singletons, with the ten largest covering roughly 6%. The specimen was peripheral blood, collected before pregnancy. These receptors came from a female donor with multiple sclerosis, enrolled in a pregnancy study. Each CDR3 is given with its conserved first and last residue. A D gene is named only where the DNA matches it firmly. Some rows mark clone size as missing; the rest say once, few, many or name a class of expanded clone.

TRBV5-8	TRBD1	TRBJ1-5	.	TGTGCCAGCAGCTTCGGACAGGGGGCGAATCAGCCCCAGCATTTT	CASSFGQGANQPQHF
TRBV6-5	TRBD2	TRBJ2-1	.	TGTGCCAGCAGTTTCGTAGCGGGAGGGTCCTACAATGAGCAGTTCTTC	CASSFVAGGSYNEQFF
TRBV6-5	TRBD1	TRBJ1-1	.	TGTGCCAGCAGTTGGGGGACAGATGAAGCTTTCTTT	CASSWGTDEAFF
TRBV2	.	TRBJ2-7	once	TGTGCCAGCCGCGAGGGAGAGGCCGGCGAGCAGTACTTC	CASREGEAGEQYF
TRBV5-1	TRBD1	TRBJ2-7	.	TGCGCCAGCACGCCGGGACAGGGGGCCGGCGTGAGTTACGAGCAGTACTTC	CASTPGQGAGVSYEQYF
TRBV2	.	TRBJ2-5	.	TGTGCCAGCAGTGAAGGGATAGGGACATACCAAGAGACCCAGTACTTC	CASSEGIGTYQETQYF
TRBV2	TRBD1	TRBJ2-1	.	TGTGCCAGCAGTGAAGGGACAGGGGTACACAATGAGCAGTTCTTC	CASSEGTGVHNEQFF
TRBV7-3	.	TRBJ1-3	.	TGTGCCAGCAGCTTAACGGGGGGGCCCCCCTCTGGAAACACCATATATTTT	CASSLTGGPPSGNTIYF
TRBV6-6	.	TRBJ1-2	.	TGTGCCAGCACCTCCGGGGGGGTAACCTATGGCTACACCTTC	CASTSGGVTYGYTF
TRBV9	TRBD1	TRBJ2-1	.	TGTGCCGGCAGCGTAATCCAAGGGGGCGCGAATGAGCAGTTCTTC	CAGSVIQGGANEQFF
TRBV19	TRBD1	TRBJ2-3	.	TGTGCCAGTAGAGGACAGGTCGATGATACGCAGTATTTT	CASRGQVDDTQYF
TRBV6-6	.	TRBJ2-2	.	TGTGCCAGCAGTTATGACAGAACAAGCGGGGAGCTGTTTTTT	CASSYDRTSGELFF
TRBV19	.	TRBJ2-7	.	TGTGCCAGTAGTACGACAGGGAGGAACGAGCAGTACTTC	CASSTTGRNEQYF
TRBV27	TRBD1	TRBJ1-2	once	TGTGCCAGCAGAGGAAGGGGGCGCGACGACTATGGCTACACCTTC	CASRGRGRDDYGYTF
TRBV19	TRBD2	TRBJ2-1	.	TGTGCCAGTAGTATAGTACTAGCGTCCTACAATGAGCAGTTCTTC	CASSIVLASYNEQFF
TRBV19	.	TRBJ2-1	.	TGTGCCAGTAGTATATCGCCGGGAGACTACAATGAGCAGTTCTTC	CASSISPGDYNEQFF
TRBV29-1	.	TRBJ2-6	.	TGCAGCGTTACCGGCTCTGGGGCCAACGTCCTGACTTTC	CSVTGSGANVLTF
TRBV30	.	TRBJ2-7	.	TGTGCCTGGAGTGTGGGGACGGGACACTACGAGCAGTACTTC	CAWSVGTGHYEQYF
TRBV5-1	TRBD1	TRBJ1-4	.	TGCGCCAGCAGCTTGGCCGACGGACAGGCTAATGAAAAACTGTTTTTT	CASSLADGQANEKLFF
TRBV18	TRBD1	TRBJ2-7	.	TGTGCCAGCTCGGTGGGGCAGGGGGCGAACTACGAGCAGTACTTC	CASSVGQGANYEQYF
TRBV6-5	.	TRBJ2-7	.	TGTGCCAGCAGTTACACCAGGGTTAGCTCCTACGAGCAGTACTTC	CASSYTRVSSYEQYF
TRBV19	.	TRBJ2-2	.	TGTGCCAGTAGCCGCGGGAAGGGCTTGGGCCCCGGGGAGCTGTTTTTT	CASSRGKGLGPGELFF
TRBV6-1	.	TRBJ2-7	.	TGTGCCAGCAGTAGACAGAGTCAAGTCTACGAGCAGTACTTC	CASSRQSQVYEQYF
TRBV9	TRBD1	TRBJ2-1	once	TGTGCCAGCAGCGCGCCGGCGACAGGGACCGTTGAGCAGTTCTTC	CASSAPATGTVEQFF
TRBV19	TRBD2	TRBJ2-3	.	TGTGCCAGTAAGAGCGGGAGGGGTCCGGTCGGCACAGATACGCAGTATTTT	CASKSGRGPVGTDTQYF
TRBV19	TRBD2	TRBJ2-1	.	TGTGCCAGTAGTATGGGAGCGGGAGGCTTCGATGAGCAGTTCTTC	CASSMGAGGFDEQFF
TRBV25-1	.	TRBJ1-2	.	TGTGCCAGCAGTGACGTTGGCTACACCTTC	CASSDVGYTF
TRBV9	.	TRBJ2-3	.	TGTGCCAGCAGCCCTCCCCCCCTAGGCACAGATACGCAGTATTTT	CASSPPPLGTDTQYF
TRBV5-4	.	TRBJ1-6	.	TGTGCCAGCAGCACCTCGGGGGTCTCCTATAATTCACCCCTCCACTTT	CASSTSGVSYNSPLHF
TRBV27	TRBD1	TRBJ1-5	few	TGTGCCAGCAGTTTGAACAGGGGGCATGGACAGCCCCAGCATTTT	CASSLNRGHGQPQHF
TRBV6-5	.	TRBJ1-2	.	TGTGCCAGCAGTCCAATGTGGGGAGAGGACTATGGCTACACCTTC	CASSPMWGEDYGYTF
TRBV27	.	TRBJ2-7	.	TGTGCCAGCAGTTTATCGGGGACAACCCCCCTCGAGCAGTACTTC	CASSLSGTTPLEQYF
TRBV11-3	.	TRBJ2-7	.	TGTGCCAGCAGCCCGGGACTGGGGTCCTACGAGCAGTACTTC	CASSPGLGSYEQYF
TRBV10-3	.	TRBJ1-2	.	TGTGCCATCAGCCCGGGACAAGGGAATGGCTACACCTTC	CAISPGQGNGYTF
TRBV5-4	.	TRBJ1-2	.	TGTGCCAGCAGTCCCCCGGAGCTGAGGGAAGGCTACACCTTC	CASSPPELREGYTF
TRBV20-1	.	TRBJ2-7	.	TGCAGTGCTAGACAGGGTCACAGGCAGTACTTC	CSARQGHRQYF
TRBV29-1	TRBD2	TRBJ2-3	.	TGCAGCGTTGACAGGGGTCGGCTAGCGGGAGGGCGAACAGATACGCAGTATTTT	CSVDRGRLAGGRTDTQYF
TRBV19	.	TRBJ1-1	.	TGTGCCAGTAGTATCGGGAGGCCTAACACTGAAGCTTTCTTT	CASSIGRPNTEAFF
TRBV11-2	.	TRBJ1-2	.	TGTGCCAGCACTTCAGGGGTCATAAGAGGCTACACCTTC	CASTSGVIRGYTF
TRBV19	TRBD1	TRBJ1-5	.	TGTGCCAGTAGTATAAAAACAGGGGAACAGCCCCAGCATTTT	CASSIKTGEQPQHF
TRBV5-4	.	TRBJ1-2	.	TGTGCCAGCAGCTCGCAAGCTGACTATGGCTACACCTTC	CASSSQADYGYTF
TRBV7-6	.	TRBJ1-4	once	TGTGCCAGCAGCCTGCGACAGACCGATCAGGAAAAACTGTTTTTT	CASSLRQTDQEKLFF
TRBV7-6	.	TRBJ2-7	.	TGTGCCAGCAGCCTAGAATATCGGAGTTACGAGCAGTACTTC	CASSLEYRSYEQYF
TRBV5-4	TRBD2	TRBJ2-7	.	TGTGCCAGCAGCTTGGGGGGGGTCGGGGGGTACGAGCAGTACTTC	CASSLGGVGGYEQYF
TRBV7-9	.	TRBJ2-1	.	TGTGCCAGCAGCTTAGAGCCTCGCTCCTACAATGAGCAGTTCTTC	CASSLEPRSYNEQFF
TRBV7-9	.	TRBJ1-6	.	TGTGCCAGCAGCCTCGGGGCCGGGGGTTCACCCCTCCACTTT	CASSLGAGGSPLHF
TRBV5-6	TRBD1	TRBJ1-2	.	TGTGCCAGCAGCTTGCCAGGGGGAGGCTATGGCTACACCTTC	CASSLPGGGYGYTF
TRBV7-3	.	TRBJ2-5	.	TGTGCCAGCAGCTTGGCGGGCTACGGGACCCAGTACTTC	CASSLAGYGTQYF
TRBV7-3	TRBD1	TRBJ2-3	once	TGTGCCAGCAGCCTGACAGGGAGCACAGATACGCAGTATTTT	CASSLTGSTDTQYF
TRBV30	.	TRBJ1-1	.	TGTGCCTGGAGGAAGGAGGTAGGCACTGAAGCTTTCTTT	CAWRKEVGTEAFF
TRBV20-1	.	TRBJ2-1	.	TGCAGTGCACCTACGACCGAGGGGCAGTTCTTC	CSAPTTEGQFF
TRBV27	.	TRBJ2-7	once	TGTGCCAGCAGTTTAGGACACCTAAGCTCCTACGAGCAGTACTTC	CASSLGHLSSYEQYF
TRBV19	.	TRBJ1-5	.	TGTGCCAGTAATGGCAGGGATAATCAGCCCCAGCATTTT	CASNGRDNQPQHF
TRBV15	.	TRBJ2-7	.	TGTGCCACCAGCATGACTAGAGTCTACGAGCAGTACTTC	CATSMTRVYEQYF
TRBV7-9	TRBD2	TRBJ2-3	.	TGTGCCAGCAGCCCCGAGACTAGCATGACGCAGTATTTT	CASSPETSMTQYF